This is a list of T cell receptor beta chains from one sample in a study of cytomegalovirus exposure and HLA in healthy donors. Clones were read by immunoSEQ multiplex PCR, and TCRdb kept only the in-frame ones, dropping some. This sample has some 200,000 clones, with 65% to 85% found just once. Input material: PBMCs. These receptors were obtained from a man aged 45-65 years in good health and CMV-seronegative. Each CDR3 is given with its conserved first and last residue. A D gene is named only where the DNA matches it firmly. A clone size is listed for some rows: how often the clone was seen (once, few, many), or a class if it is expanded.

. | TRBJ1-2 | TRBV4-1 | . | 14 | CASSHGKANYGYTF | TGCGCCAGCAGCCACGGGAAGGCGAACTATGGCTACACCTTC
. | TRBJ2-2 | TRBV7-3 | . | 13 | CASSPFHTGELFF | TGTGCCAGCAGCCCCTTTCACACCGGGGAGCTGTTTTTT
. | TRBJ2-7 | TRBV6-1 | . | 15 | CASSEGLGVFDEQYF | TGTGCCAGCAGTGAAGGGTTAGGGGTATTTGACGAGCAGTACTTC
. | TRBJ2-3 | TRBV27 | . | 16 | CASSPNDGGAPDTQYF | TGTGCCAGCAGTCCCAATGATGGGGGGGCCCCAGATACGCAGTATTTT
TRBD1 | TRBJ2-7 | TRBV7-9 | . | 13 | CASSIQGAGEQYF | TGTGCCAGCAGCATACAGGGGGCGGGAGAGCAGTACTTC
TRBD1 | TRBJ2-7 | TRBV4-1 | once | 14 | CASSPGQGAREQYF | TGCGCCAGCAGCCCGGGACAGGGGGCTCGGGAGCAGTACTTC
TRBD1 | TRBJ2-7 | TRBV6-6 | . | 15 | CASSYSTGDGDEQYF | TGTGCCAGCAGTTACTCCACAGGGGACGGCGACGAGCAGTACTTC
TRBD2 | TRBJ2-1 | TRBV6-5 | . | 13 | CASGGGAIGEQFF | TGTGCCAGCGGCGGGGGGGCAATCGGTGAGCAGTTCTTC
. | TRBJ1-6 | TRBV27 | . | 19 | CASKAPKVALEGKNSPLHF | TGTGCCAGCAAAGCCCCTAAGGTGGCATTGGAGGGCAAAAATTCACCCCTCCACTTT
TRBD1 | TRBJ1-1 | TRBV27 | . | 17 | CASSLWGQGGRNTEAFF | TGTGCCAGCAGTTTATGGGGACAGGGGGGGCGGAACACTGAAGCTTTCTTT
TRBD2 | TRBJ2-1 | TRBV5-4 | . | 16 | CASSLVVAGSGNEQFF | TGTGCCAGCAGCTTGGTCGTAGCGGGGTCAGGGAATGAGCAGTTCTTC
. | TRBJ2-6 | TRBV19 | . | 15 | CASSPEAAGANVLTF | TGTGCCAGTAGCCCAGAAGCGGCTGGGGCCAACGTCCTGACTTTC
. | TRBJ2-3 | TRBV6-1 | few | 16 | CASSEAWGRSTDTQYF | TGTGCCAGCAGTGAAGCCTGGGGCCGTAGCACAGATACGCAGTATTTT
TRBD1 | TRBJ2-7 | TRBV7-2 | once | 13 | CASSFTGAYEQYF | TGTGCCAGCAGCTTTACAGGGGCCTACGAGCAGTACTTC
. | TRBJ1-1 | TRBV15 | . | 13 | CATAGTLNTEAFF | TGTGCCACAGCGGGAACACTGAACACTGAAGCTTTCTTT
TRBD2 | TRBJ2-5 | TRBV5-1 | . | 14 | CASSLVGRAETQYF | TGCGCCAGCAGCTTGGTGGGGAGGGCGGAGACCCAGTACTTC
TRBD1 | TRBJ2-7 | TRBV27 | . | 16 | CASSSEDRGRTYEQYF | TGTGCCAGCAGTTCCGAGGACAGGGGGAGGACCTACGAGCAGTACTTC
. | TRBJ1-2 | TRBV7-2 | . | 13 | CASSFPGVDGYTF | TGTGCCAGCAGCTTTCCAGGGGTGGATGGCTACACCTTC
. | TRBJ1-2 | TRBV6-5 | . | 14 | CASSSFQGLGGYTF | TGTGCCAGCAGTTCCTTCCAGGGATTAGGAGGCTACACCTTC
. | TRBJ1-6 | TRBV11-2 | . | 15 | CASSLSGSYNSPLHF | TGTGCCAGCAGCCTCTCAGGGTCCTATAATTCACCCCTCCACTTT
TRBD1 | TRBJ1-3 | TRBV6-6 | . | 16 | CASSLNRGSPGNTIYF | TGTGCCAGCAGCCTCAACAGGGGCTCCCCGGGGAACACCATATATTTT
. | TRBJ1-6 | TRBV9 | . | 18 | CASSVGGDGLEYNSPLHF | TGTGCCAGCAGCGTAGGGGGCGACGGGCTAGAGTATAATTCACCCCTCCACTTT
. | TRBJ1-2 | TRBV27 | . | 13 | CASRFSGNYGYTF | TGTGCCAGCAGATTTTCAGGGAACTATGGCTACACCTTC
. | TRBJ1-2 | TRBV10-3 | . | 16 | CAISPTVGGANYGYTF | TGTGCCATCAGCCCAACAGTAGGGGGGGCTAACTATGGCTACACCTTC
. | TRBJ2-7 | TRBV27 | few | 13 | CASIGLLPYEQYF | TGTGCCAGCATCGGACTACTCCCCTACGAGCAGTACTTC
TRBD1 | TRBJ1-2 | TRBV10-3 | . | 11 | CAMYRGGGYTF | TGTGCCATGTACAGGGGCGGTGGCTACACCTTC
. | TRBJ2-2 | TRBV29-1 | . | 13 | CSVESQGNRELFF | TGCAGCGTTGAATCCCAGGGGAACCGGGAGCTGTTTTTT
TRBD1 | TRBJ2-2 | TRBV6-5 | . | 15 | CASSYGVQGPGELFF | TGTGCCAGCAGTTACGGGGTACAGGGGCCCGGGGAGCTGTTTTTT
TRBD2 | TRBJ2-5 | TRBV25-1 | . | 12 | CASLSGGGTQYF | TGTGCCAGCTTAAGCGGGGGCGGGACCCAGTACTTC